This T cell receptor (beta chain) originates from a study of blood T cell repertoires in COVID-19 (TCRdb year 2020). For context, the study as a whole: Samples from collaborators originated in the United States, Italy and Spain and spanned both the acute and convalescent phases of COVID-19. The material from the prospective study consisted of cDNA or gDNA derived from T cells, B-cell-depleted T cells, or PBMCs. The dataset comprised deeply sampled blood TCRbeta repertoires from subjects exposed to, actively infected with, or recovered from COVID-19. The repertoires were made available in a free public database intended to serve as a resource for research on the immune response to SARS-CoV-2. The samples were drawn from the first 160 participants of the ongoing ImmuneRACE study and from 1,254 subjects provided by 6 global collaborators. A de-identified subject ID, COVID-19 status, age in years and sex were almost always included in the sample metadata. Where HLA class I and class II types were available, the types were taken from metadata supplied by the sample provider, not from assay-based typing. Study-wide findings and limitations: How much clinical and demographic metadata was included differed by source and by participant, and the metadata was provided uncurated.

The germline V gene (reference sequence) specifies MNHNY as CDR1 and SVGAGI as CDR2. Its CDR3 holds 13 amino acids, cysteine through phenylalanine. Only CDR3 DNA remains: 39 bases, in frame from the first base. V is cut back by 5 bases and J by 6 bases, with 4 bases in the junction unmatched. Whole blood was collected in K2EDTA tubes by collaborating institutions according to the institutions' own protocols. Collaborator samples were shipped for TCRbeta analysis as frozen whole blood, isolated PBMCs, or DNA extracted from either sample type. Notes on this clone: Its antigen remains unidentified. Nothing much larger sits one base from this clone, and base qualities are not available.

TCRbeta CDR3 regions were amplified from genomic DNA using the immunoSEQ Assay, a bias-controlled multiplex PCR. As for the authors' bioinformatics: Within the assay, amplification of reference gene primers was used to estimate how many nucleated cells each sample contained. To quantify the absolute abundance of each unique TCRbeta CDR3 rearrangement, sequence reads were collapsed and filtered. For each sample, productive Simpson clonality was calculated as the square root of Simpson's diversity index over productive rearrangements. TCRdb took over this immuneACCESS table, retaining in-frame rearrangements with V and J assigned. Such tables are incomplete; in checked studies, under half of the missing clones stem from an unresolved V gene, and the remainder is unexplained. The D gene and trimming were derived from the DNA, and the V and J assignments and clone size from that table. The sample includes tens of thousands of clones, with roughly 86% observed a single time. The ten largest clones represent roughly 3.5% of the sample.

The TCR comes from a middle-aged man with active COVID-19. The source material was peripheral blood. Here the chain combines TRBV6-6 and TRBJ1-5, and TRBD1 aligns with 7 junction nucleotides. The DNA sequence is TGTGCCAGCAGTCGACAGGGCGGTCAGCCCCAGCATTTT. This sequence encodes CASSRQGGQPQHF.